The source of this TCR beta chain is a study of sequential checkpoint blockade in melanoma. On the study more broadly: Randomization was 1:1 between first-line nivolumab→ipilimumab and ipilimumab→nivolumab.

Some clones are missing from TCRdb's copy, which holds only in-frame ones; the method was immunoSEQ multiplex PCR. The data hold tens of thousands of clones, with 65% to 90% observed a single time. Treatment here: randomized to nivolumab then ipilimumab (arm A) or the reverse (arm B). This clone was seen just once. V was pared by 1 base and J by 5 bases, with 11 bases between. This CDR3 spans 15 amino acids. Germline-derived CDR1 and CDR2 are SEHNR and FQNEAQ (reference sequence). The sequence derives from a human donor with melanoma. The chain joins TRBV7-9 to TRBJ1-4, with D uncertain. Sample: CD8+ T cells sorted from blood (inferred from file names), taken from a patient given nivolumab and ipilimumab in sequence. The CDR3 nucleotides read TGTGCCAGCAGCTTAGAGTTTGGGCCGAATGAAAAACTGTTTTTT. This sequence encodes CASSLEFGPNEKLFF.